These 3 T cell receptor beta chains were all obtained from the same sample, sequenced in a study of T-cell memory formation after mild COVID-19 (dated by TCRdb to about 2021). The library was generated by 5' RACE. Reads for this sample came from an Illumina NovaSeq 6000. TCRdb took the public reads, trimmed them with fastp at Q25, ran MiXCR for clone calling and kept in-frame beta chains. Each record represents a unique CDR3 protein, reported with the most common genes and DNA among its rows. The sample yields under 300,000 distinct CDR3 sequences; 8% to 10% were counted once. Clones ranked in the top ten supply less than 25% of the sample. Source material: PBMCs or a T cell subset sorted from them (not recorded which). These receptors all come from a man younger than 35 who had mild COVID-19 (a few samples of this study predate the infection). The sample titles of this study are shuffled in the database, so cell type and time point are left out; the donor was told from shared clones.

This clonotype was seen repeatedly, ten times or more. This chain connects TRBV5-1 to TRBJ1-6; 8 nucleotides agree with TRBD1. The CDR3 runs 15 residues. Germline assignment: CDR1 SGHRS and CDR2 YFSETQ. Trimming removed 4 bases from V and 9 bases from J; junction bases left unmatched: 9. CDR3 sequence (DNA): TGCGCCAGCAGCCTGGGACAGGCGGCAAGTTCACCCCTCCACTTT. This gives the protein CASSLGQAASSPLHF.

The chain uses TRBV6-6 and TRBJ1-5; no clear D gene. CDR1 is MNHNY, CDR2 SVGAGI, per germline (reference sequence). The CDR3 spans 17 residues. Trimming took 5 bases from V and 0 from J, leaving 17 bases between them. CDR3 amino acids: CASSAAGFDYSNQPQHF. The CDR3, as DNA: TGTGCCAGCAGTGCCGCGGGTTTTGACTATAGCAATCAGCCCCAGCATTTT.

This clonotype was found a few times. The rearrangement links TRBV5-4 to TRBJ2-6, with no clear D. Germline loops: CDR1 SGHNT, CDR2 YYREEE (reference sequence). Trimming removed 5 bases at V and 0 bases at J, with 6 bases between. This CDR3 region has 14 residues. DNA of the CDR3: TGTGCCAGCAGGGTGATCTCTGGGGCCAACGTCCTGACTTTC. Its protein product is CASRVISGANVLTF.